This T cell receptor (beta chain) was found in a study of T and B cells in COVID-19 patients. Overall study results and limits: In COVID-19 patients, T cell receptor beta variable and joining gene use was reportedly strongly skewed.

Each TRB amplification used about 230-550 ng of genomic DNA from blood. This clonotype occurred a few times. The antigen remains undetermined. BIOMED2 TRB-A/B primer pools were used in multiplex TRB PCR. TCRdb re-derived calls from the multiplex PCR reads in MiXCR, one entry per CDR3 protein. Of thousands of distinct CDR3 sequences in the sample, 27% are singletons; the top ten hold around 13%. The CDR3 runs to 16 residues. V was shortened by 0 bases and J by 8 bases, with 17 bases between the two germline ends. Germline V gene data show CDR1 as SGHRS and CDR2 as YFSETQ. The rearrangement links TRBV5-1 to TRBJ1-4; tentatively, D is TRBD1 (5 bases). Sequencing was performed on blood. This TCR came from a human donor with active COVID-19. The chain's CDR3 is CASSLGGRSRGEKLFF. DNA for the CDR3: TGCGCCAGCAGCTTGGGGGGACGCAGCCGAGGGGAAAAACTGTTTTTT.